The clone carrying this TCR beta chain was counted once. Its antigen is undetermined. This record belongs to a study of T cells in localized non-small cell lung cancer. Data came from immunoSEQ multiplex PCR; TCRdb stores just in-frame clones and leaves some out. The sample has 30,000 to 40,000 clones, around 80% seen once; the top ten hold 33%. Study-level results: A median about 50 of the top 100 tumor clones appeared in adjacent lung.

The V end lost 3 bases, the J end lost 0 bases, and 9 bases lay between the germline ends. CDR1 SGHNT and CDR2 YYREEE come from the germline V gene (reference sequence). This CDR3 has 15 residues. Sequenced material: peripheral blood, taken before any cancer treatment. The chain recombines TRBV5-4 with TRBJ2-2, with TRBD1 as a possible D gene (5 bases). This TCR came from a male donor aged 60 or over with stage II squamous cell lung carcinoma. CDR3 residues: CASSSRTSNTGELFF. The CDR3 coding sequence is TGTGCCAGCAGCTCAAGGACATCGAACACCGGGGAGCTGTTTTTT. Using reference TRBV5-4 and TRBJ2-2 for the parts outside the CDR3, the full variable domain is ETGVTQSPTHLIKTRGQQVTLRCSSQSGHNTVSWYQQALGQGPQFIFQYYREEENGRGNFPPRFSGLQFPNYSSELNVNALELDDSALYLCASSSRTSNTGELFFGEGSRLTVL.